The rows below give T cell receptor beta chains drawn from one sample of a study of T cell repertoires in cytomegalovirus infection. In TCRdb, the reads were re-called with MiXCR into one record per CDR3 protein. The table has approximately 500,000 distinct CDR3 sequences, roughly 10% seen once. Sequencing was carried out using PBMCs. The origin of the receptors is a human donor in good health (CMV status not recorded). Some clones in this sample may be carry-over from other donors' samples. Both conserved end residues are part of each CDR3. Each record gives: CDR3 protein, CDR3 DNA, D gene, CDR3 length, clone size, V gene, J gene. A D gene is named only where the DNA matches it firmly. Expanded clones get a size class; other rows say once, few or many, or leave the size out.

CDR3: CASSQARGVGETQYF
DNA: TGTGCCAGCAGCCAGGCCAGGGGCGTTGGGGAGACCCAGTACTTC
D: NA
length: 15
size: NA
V: TRBV14
J: TRBJ2-5

CDR3: CASSLVGQGSTEAFF
DNA: TGTGCCAGCAGTTTAGTGGGACAGGGAAGCACTGAAGCTTTCTTT
D: TRBD1
length: 15
size: few
V: TRBV28
J: TRBJ1-1

CDR3: CASSLDWRLAGPGELFF
DNA: TGCGCCAGCAGCTTGGATTGGCGGCTAGCGGGGCCCGGGGAGCTGTTTTTT
D: TRBD2
length: 17
size: NA
V: TRBV5-1
J: TRBJ2-2

CDR3: CASSPVSGRTAYEQYF
DNA: TGTGCCAGCAGCCCAGTCAGCGGGAGGACCGCCTACGAGCAGTACTTC
D: TRBD2
length: 16
size: many
V: TRBV3-1
J: TRBJ2-7

CDR3: CASSLGWQSASPLHF
DNA: TGTGCCAGCAGCTTGGGTTGGCAGTCCGCTTCACCCCTCCACTTT
D: NA
length: 15
size: few
V: TRBV5-6
J: TRBJ1-6

CDR3: CASSLALSGTTDTQYF
DNA: TGCGCCAGCAGCTTGGCCCTTAGCGGGACCACAGATACGCAGTATTTT
D: TRBD2
length: 16
size: NA
V: TRBV5-1
J: TRBJ2-3

CDR3: CASAEAGGPVREQFF
DNA: TGTGCCAGCGCAGAGGCGGGAGGCCCTGTACGTGAGCAGTTCTTC
D: TRBD2
length: 15
size: NA
V: TRBV28
J: TRBJ2-1

CDR3: CASGWGGNTIYF
DNA: TGTGCTAGTGGTTGGGGGGGAAACACCATATATTTT
D: NA
length: 12
size: many
V: TRBV12-5
J: TRBJ1-3

CDR3: CSVEPRGTYNEQFF
DNA: TGCAGCGTTGAACCCAGGGGTACCTACAATGAGCAGTTCTTC
D: NA
length: 14
size: many
V: TRBV29-1
J: TRBJ2-1

CDR3: CASMYYNEQFF
DNA: TGTGCCAGCATGTACTACAATGAGCAGTTCTTC
D: NA
length: 11
size: many
V: TRBV2
J: TRBJ2-1

CDR3: CASSSVQGADYGYTF
DNA: TGTGCCAGCAGTTCGGTACAGGGGGCTGACTATGGCTACACCTTC
D: TRBD1
length: 15
size: many
V: TRBV27
J: TRBJ1-2

CDR3: CASSRKLNTEAFF
DNA: TGTGCCAGCAGCCGGAAGCTGAACACTGAAGCTTTCTTT
D: NA
length: 13
size: NA
V: TRBV7-9
J: TRBJ1-1

CDR3: CAITSSEAGSVEQYF
DNA: TGTGCCATCACTTCATCGGAAGCAGGGAGCGTCGAGCAGTACTTC
D: NA
length: 15
size: many
V: TRBV10-3
J: TRBJ2-7

CDR3: CASSLAGLTDTQYF
DNA: TGTGCCAGCAGCTTAGCGGGGTTAACAGATACGCAGTATTTT
D: NA
length: 14
size: many
V: TRBV7-2
J: TRBJ2-3

CDR3: CASEVGGYNEQFF
DNA: TGTGCCAGCGAGGTGGGGGGGTACAATGAGCAGTTCTTC
D: TRBD2
length: 13
size: NA
V: TRBV25-1
J: TRBJ2-1

CDR3: CASSDDGVGHPNTGELFF
DNA: TGTGCCAGCAGTGATGATGGAGTGGGACACCCGAACACCGGGGAGCTGTTTTTT
D: NA
length: 18
size: many
V: TRBV2
J: TRBJ2-2

CDR3: CASSQRTGMNTEAFF
DNA: TGCGCCAGCAGCCAACGGACGGGGATGAACACTGAAGCTTTCTTT
D: NA
length: 15
size: many
V: TRBV4-1
J: TRBJ1-1

CDR3: CSARDQQGGNTIYF
DNA: TGCAGTGCTAGAGATCAGCAGGGTGGAAACACCATATATTTT
D: NA
length: 14
size: NA
V: TRBV20-1
J: TRBJ1-3

CDR3: CASSYRGRANTGELFF
DNA: TGTGCCAGCAGCTATAGAGGCAGGGCGAACACCGGGGAGCTGTTTTTT
D: NA
length: 16
size: many
V: TRBV7-2
J: TRBJ2-2

CDR3: CASRGGTGFSGNTIYF
DNA: TGTGCCAGCCGGGGGGGAACAGGTTTCTCTGGAAACACCATATATTTT
D: NA
length: 16
size: many
V: TRBV28
J: TRBJ1-3

CDR3: CASTTQGGQPQHF
DNA: TGTGCCAGCACGACGCAGGGGGGTCAGCCCCAGCATTTT
D: TRBD1
length: 13
size: NA
V: TRBV2
J: TRBJ1-5

CDR3: CATSSQQGRGYGYTF
DNA: TGTGCCACCAGCAGCCAACAGGGCCGGGGCTATGGCTACACCTTC
D: NA
length: 15
size: few
V: TRBV15
J: TRBJ1-2

CDR3: CASSFSGDSQETQYF
DNA: TGTGCCAGCAGTTTCTCGGGGGACTCCCAAGAGACCCAGTACTTC
D: NA
length: 15
size: many
V: TRBV12-3/TRBV12-4
J: TRBJ2-5

CDR3: CASSPLRSGGSTGELFF
DNA: TGTGCCAGCAGCCCCTTGCGGTCAGGGGGCAGCACCGGGGAGCTGTTTTTT
D: TRBD1
length: 17
size: NA
V: TRBV2
J: TRBJ2-2

CDR3: CASSEPTETYEQYF
DNA: TGTGCCAGTAGTGAGCCAACAGAGACCTACGAGCAGTACTTC
D: NA
length: 14
size: many
V: TRBV19
J: TRBJ2-7

CDR3: CASRIYQGNQPQHF
DNA: TGTGCCAGTAGGATCTATCAGGGCAATCAGCCCCAGCATTTT
D: NA
length: 14
size: many
V: TRBV19
J: TRBJ1-5

CDR3: CASSGLRQGSANTGELFF
DNA: TGTGCCAGCAGCGGACTCAGACAGGGCTCAGCGAACACCGGGGAGCTGTTTTTT
D: TRBD1
length: 18
size: many
V: TRBV11-1
J: TRBJ2-2

CDR3: CASAPGAGANVLTF
DNA: TGTGCCAGCGCGCCAGGGGCTGGGGCCAACGTCCTGACTTTC
D: NA
length: 14
size: few
V: TRBV9
J: TRBJ2-6

CDR3: CASSPGINNEQFF
DNA: TGTGCCAGCAGTCCCGGGATCAACAATGAGCAGTTCTTC
D: NA
length: 13
size: NA
V: TRBV6-2/TRBV6-3
J: TRBJ2-1

CDR3: CASSGLAGVSYNEQIF
DNA: TGTGCCAGCAGCGGACTAGCGGGAGTAAGCTACAATGAGCAGATCTTC
D: TRBD2
length: 16
size: NA
V: TRBV28
J: TRBJ2-1

CDR3: CSVGDFGTYEQYF
DNA: TGCAGCGTTGGGGACTTCGGCACCTACGAGCAGTACTTC
D: NA
length: 13
size: few
V: TRBV29-1
J: TRBJ2-7

CDR3: CATSDLTSGKGNEQFF
DNA: TGTGCCACCAGTGACCTGACTAGCGGGAAAGGCAATGAGCAGTTCTTC
D: TRBD2
length: 16
size: many
V: TRBV24-1
J: TRBJ2-1

CDR3: CASRAPGLRGIQYF
DNA: TGTGCCAGCAGAGCTCCGGGACTAAGAGGCATTCAGTACTTC
D: TRBD2
length: 14
size: many
V: TRBV6-5
J: TRBJ2-4

CDR3: CASSRPGIHDEQYF
DNA: TGTGCCAGCAGCCGTCCAGGAATCCACGACGAGCAGTACTTC
D: NA
length: 14
size: many
V: TRBV3-1
J: TRBJ2-7

CDR3: CASSLVAGGKNTEAFF
DNA: TGTGCCAGCAGCTTAGTCGCTGGCGGAAAGAACACTGAAGCTTTCTTT
D: NA
length: 16
size: many
V: TRBV7-8
J: TRBJ1-1

CDR3: CASSPEGGANTEAFF
DNA: TGTGCCAGCTCACCAGAGGGAGGGGCGAACACTGAAGCTTTCTTT
D: NA
length: 15
size: many
V: TRBV18
J: TRBJ1-1

CDR3: CASSWGQGGEQFF
DNA: TGTGCCAGCAGTTGGGGACAGGGGGGTGAGCAGTTCTTC
D: TRBD1
length: 13
size: few
V: TRBV6-1
J: TRBJ2-1